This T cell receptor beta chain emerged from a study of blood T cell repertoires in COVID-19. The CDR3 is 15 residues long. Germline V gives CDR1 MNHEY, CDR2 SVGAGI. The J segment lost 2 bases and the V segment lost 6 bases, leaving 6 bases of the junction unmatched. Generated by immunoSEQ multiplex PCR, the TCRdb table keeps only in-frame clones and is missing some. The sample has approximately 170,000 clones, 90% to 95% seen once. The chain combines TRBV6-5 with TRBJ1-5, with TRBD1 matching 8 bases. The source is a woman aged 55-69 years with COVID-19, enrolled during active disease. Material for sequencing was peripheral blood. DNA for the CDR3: TGTGCCAGCAGCCCGGACAGGGCGGGCAATCAGCCCCAGCATTTT. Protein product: CASSPDRAGNQPQHF.